The 10 T cell receptor beta chains reported below all come from one sample, sequenced in a study of neoadjuvant anti-PD-1 for oral cavity cancer. TCRdb keeps only in-frame clones here, not all; method: immunoSEQ multiplex PCR. The sample has about 7,200 clones, about two thirds seen once; the top ten hold under 3.5%. This sample comprised PBMCs, obtained before nivolumab (anti-PD-1) treatment. The receptors were gathered from a person aged 40 to 85 with oral cavity squamous cell carcinoma.

The chain employs TRBV7-2 and TRBJ1-5; no reliable D call. CDR1 is SGHTA and CDR2 is FQGNSA in the germline V gene. Between the trimmed V and J ends, which lost 5 bases and 5 bases, there was a span of 7 bases. CDR3 length equals 12 residues. The CDR3 coding sequence is TGTGCCAGCAGCCCGTGGGATCAGCCCCAGCATTTT. It is translated as CASSPWDQPQHF.

The J gene is TRBJ2-7, the V gene TRBV7-7; D remains ambiguous. This CDR3 is 14 amino acids long. V lost 2 bases and J lost 0, with 8 bases in between. The V gene's germline CDR1 is SSHAT and CDR2 FNYEAQ (reference sequence). The CDR3 region has the DNA TGTGCCAGCAGCTTATCTTTCACCTCCTACGAGCAGTACTTC. As protein: CASSLSFTSYEQYF.

On this clone: Within the sample, other DNA sequences also encode this same CDR3. J is TRBJ2-6 and V is TRBV6-1; no definite D call. Germline CDR1 is MNHNS and CDR2 is SASEGT. The CDR3 totals 14 residues. Trimming left V 4 bases short and J 0 bases short, with 4 bases between. CDR3 residues: CASSVVSGANVLTF. In DNA, the CDR3 is TGTGCCAGCAGTGTGGTCTCTGGGGCCAACGTCCTGACTTTC.

In this sample, this clone turned up a few times. The chain has TRBV19 and TRBJ1-2; D is unclear. The CDR3 length is 14 residues. The germline V and J ends were trimmed by 3 bases and 0 bases, with 8 bases remaining between them. Germline-derived CDR1 and CDR2 are LNHDA and SQIVND (reference sequence). Here the CDR3 reads CASSIASANYGYTF. DNA of the CDR3: TGTGCCAGTAGTATCGCCAGCGCTAACTATGGCTACACCTTC.

V is TRBV18 and J is TRBJ1-1; D remains unclear. CDR1 is KGHSH, CDR2 LQKENI, per germline. The CDR3 has 14 residues. V lost 3 bases, J lost 0 bases, and 8 bases lay in between. The CDR3 bases are TGTGCCAGCTCACCGGCGGTAGTGAACACTGAAGCTTTCTTT. Its protein is CASSPAVVNTEAFF.

The table lists this clone with a count of one. V and J are TRBV27 and TRBJ1-2, with D possibly TRBD1 on 6 matching bases. This CDR3 has 13 residues. Germline values: CDR1 MNHEY, CDR2 SMNVEV (reference sequence). Trimming took 8 bases from V and 7 from J, leaving 17 bases between them. The CDR3 DNA reads TGTGCCAGCGCCACAGGGTTACAGGCTGGCTACACCTTC. This encodes CASATGLQAGYTF.

In its sample, this clone was seen a few times. The chain employs TRBV4-1 and TRBJ2-1; 13 positions agree with TRBD2. Germline lookup yields CDR1 MGHRA and CDR2 YSYEKL. The J segment lost 3 bases and the V segment lost 3 bases, leaving 2 bases of the junction unmatched. The CDR3 runs 16 residues. DNA of the CDR3: TGCGCCAGCAGCCACGGGACTAGCGGGGTCTACAATGAGCAGTTCTTC. It translates to CASSHGTSGVYNEQFF.

This clone occurred once. This sequence joins TRBV5-1 and TRBJ2-7; 11 bases align to TRBD1. The V and J ends lost 5 bases and 5 bases, in that order; junction bases with no gene match: 6. The length of the CDR3 is 14 residues. Per germline, CDR1 SGHRS and CDR2 YFSETQ. In DNA form, the CDR3 reads TGCGCCAGCAGACTGGGACAGGGGGAAGACGAGCAGTACTTC. This translates into CASRLGQGEDEQYF.

V usage is TRBV4-2 and J usage is TRBJ1-5; D perhaps matches TRBD1 (5 bases). Trimming pared 0 bases from V and 5 bases from J, leaving 14 bases between. CDR1 and CDR2 from the germline V gene are LGHNA and YNFKEQ. This CDR3 spans 16 amino acids. The CDR3 here is CASSQDKGRGYQPQHF. The CDR3 DNA follows: TGTGCCAGCAGCCAAGACAAGGGCCGGGGCTATCAGCCCCAGCATTTT.

There are a few counts of this clone. The chain recombines TRBV30 with TRBJ1-2; tentatively, D is TRBD1 (6 bases). Germline CDR1 and CDR2: GTSNPN and SVGIG (reference sequence). CDR3 length: 14 residues. V dropped 3 bases and J dropped 8 bases, with 19 bases sitting between them. For the CDR3, the DNA is TGTGCCTGGAGCGCCCAACGGACAGCGGGGGGCTACACCTTC. Translation gives CAWSAQRTAGGYTF.